This TCR beta chain was identified during a study of cytomegalovirus exposure and HLA in healthy donors. V shed 8 bases, J shed 5 bases, and the junction held 10 bases outside the gene matches. CDR1 is MNHEY, CDR2 SMNVEV, per germline (reference sequence). This CDR3 has 15 residues. Amplification used 60 Vbeta primers and 13 Jbeta primers. Clones were read by immunoSEQ multiplex PCR, and TCRdb kept only the in-frame ones, dropping some. This sample has approximately 100,000 clones; under 85% occur once, and the top ten carry approximately 11%. This TCR came from a man aged 18 to 29 in good health and CMV-seropositive. Sequencing was performed on PBMCs. The chain has TRBV27 and TRBJ2-2; 8 nucleotides agree with TRBD2. The CDR3 region is CASRAGGGRTGELFF. The CDR3 nucleotides are TGTGCCAGCCGGGCGGGGGGAGGTCGGACCGGGGAGCTGTTTTTT.